One and the same sample provided the 22 T cell receptor beta chains below, sequenced in a study of cytomegalovirus exposure and HLA in healthy donors. PCR involved 60 Vbeta and 13 Jbeta primers. Assay: immunoSEQ multiplex PCR; the TCRdb copy retains only in-frame clones and omits some. Among 150,000 or so clones, around three quarters were seen once, and the ten largest hold 1.5% to 1.7%. Sequenced sample: PBMCs. The receptors originated from a man aged 35 to 55 in good health and CMV-seronegative.

This clone was counted between two and nine times. The chain couples TRBV21-1 to TRBJ2-5; TRBD2 is the table's D call, not checked against the DNA. TRBV21-1 corresponds to a pseudogene. The CDR3 is 17 residues long. The CDR3 nucleotides read TGTGCCAGCAGCAAAGGGCTCAGCGGGAGGAACCAAGAGACCCAGTACTTC. Protein sequence: CASSKGLSGRNQETQYF.

The chain has TRBV4-1 and TRBJ2-7, with 9 bases identical to TRBD1. The CDR3 has 15 amino acids. V gave up 0 bases and J gave up 3 bases; unmatched junction bases: 3. Germline V gives CDR1 MGHRA, CDR2 YSYEKL. CDR3: CASSQEGTGHYEQYF. CDR3 DNA sequence: TGCGCCAGCAGCCAAGAGGGGACAGGGCACTACGAGCAGTACTTC.

The chain recombines TRBV6-1 with TRBJ1-2; 7 nucleotides line up with TRBD1. The ends lost 10 bases at V and 7 bases at J; junction bases unmatched: 12. The V gene's germline CDR1 is MNHNS and CDR2 SASEGT. The CDR3 is made up of 13 amino acids. CDR3 bases: TGTGCCATCGGGGACAGTTACGAGTCTGGCTACACCTTC. Its protein product is CAIGDSYESGYTF.

The chain recombines TRBV27 with TRBJ1-5, with D perhaps matching TRBD1 (5 bases). The CDR3 has 16 residues. Germline V gene lookup returns CDR1 MNHEY and CDR2 SMNVEV (reference sequence). Trimming left V 1 base short and J 1 base short, with 11 bases between. CDR3: CASSLLAGISNQPQHF. Here the CDR3 DNA reads TGTGCCAGCAGTTTATTAGCAGGGATAAGCAATCAGCCCCAGCATTTT.

The V call is TRBV9, the J call TRBJ2-2, with 8 nucleotides matching TRBD2. The V gene end was trimmed by 4 bases and the J gene end by 5 bases; junction bases not matched to a gene: 7. The CDR3 extends over 15 amino acids. Germline values: CDR1 SGDLS, CDR2 YYNGEE. The CDR3, as DNA: TGTGCCAGCAGCTTCGCCGGGACTAGAACCGGGGAGCTGTTTTTT. The encoded protein is CASSFAGTRTGELFF.

This chain links TRBV5-1 with TRBJ2-3, with 13 positions matching TRBD2. There are 15 residues in the CDR3. The V gene end was trimmed by 7 bases and the J gene end by 6 bases; junction bases not matched to a gene: 8. The V gene's germline CDR1 is SGHRS and CDR2 YFSETQ. The DNA for the CDR3 is TGCGCCAGCGCCGGGACTAGCGGGATGGGGGATACGCAGTATTTT. Its protein is CASAGTSGMGDTQYF.

The rearrangement links TRBV30 to TRBJ2-1, with 9 bases lining up with TRBD2. The junction had 11 bases not matched to a gene; V was cut back by 4 bases and J by 7 bases. The CDR3 is 15 amino acids. CDR1 and CDR2 (germline): GTSNPN, SVGIG (reference sequence). As DNA, the CDR3 is TGTGCCTGGAAAGGTGGTAGCGGGAGAGGGAATGAGCAGTTCTTC. It yields the protein CAWKGGSGRGNEQFF.

The chain is built from TRBV6-4 and TRBJ1-2; D is undetermined. This CDR3 is 12 amino acids long. Germline V gene data show CDR1 as MRHNA and CDR2 as SNTAGT. The V gene lost 3 bases and the J gene lost 5 bases, with 7 bases spanning the gap. CDR3 region: CASSEPGYGYTF. The CDR3 bases are TGTGCCAGCAGTGAGCCCGGGTATGGCTACACCTTC.

The V call is TRBV7-8, the J call TRBJ1-5; D not certain. The CDR3 has 14 residues. V lost 2 bases to trimming and J lost 3 bases, with 8 bases between them. Germline V lookup: CDR1 SGHVS, CDR2 FQNEAQ. The CDR3 spells CASSLRELNQPQHF. CDR3 bases: TGTGCCAGCAGCTTACGGGAGCTCAATCAGCCCCAGCATTTT.

The rearrangement links TRBV6-1 to TRBJ2-2, with TRBD1 matching over 7 bases. This CDR3 comprises 14 residues. V gave up 7 bases and J gave up 6 bases; unmatched junction bases: 8. The germline V gene encodes CDR1 MNHNS and CDR2 SASEGT. Here the CDR3 reads CASTERGRAGELFF. In DNA, the CDR3 is TGTGCCAGCACCGAGAGGGGGCGCGCCGGGGAGCTGTTTTTT.

This rearrangement joins TRBV15 to TRBJ2-7, with 7 bases that match TRBD2. Trimming cost V 1 base and J 5 bases; bases outside gene matches: 8. The germline V gene has CDR1 LNHNV and CDR2 YYDKDF (reference sequence). The CDR3 has 15 amino acids. CDR3 sequence reads: CATSRAAGIYHEQYV. The CDR3 nucleotides are TGTGCCACCAGCAGAGCAGCGGGGATTTACCACGAGCAGTACGTC.

This sequence joins TRBV2 and TRBJ1-1; the D gene is possibly TRBD1 (6 bases). V was shortened by 5 bases and J by 7 bases, with 14 bases between the two germline ends. The CDR3 extends over 13 amino acids. The germline V gene has CDR1 SNHLY and CDR2 FYNNEI. The CDR3 is CASSTRGGIEAFF. CDR3 nucleotide sequence: TGTGCCAGCAGTACCCGGGGGGGCATTGAAGCTTTCTTT. Drawing the rest from reference TRBV2 and TRBJ1-1, the complete variable domain is EPEVTQTPSHQVTQMGQEVILRCVPISNHLYFYWYRQILGQKVEFLVSFYNNEISEKSEIFDDQFSVERPDGSNFTLKIRSTKLEDSAMYFCASSTRGGIEAFFGQGTRLTVV.

The chain links TRBV2 to TRBJ2-1, with D maybe TRBD2 (5 bases). V lost 6 bases, J lost 13 bases, and 13 bases lay in between. The CDR3 runs 11 residues. Looked up from germline, CDR1 is SNHLY and CDR2 is FYNNEI. DNA for the CDR3: TGTGCCAGCAGGGTCGGGATTGGACAGTTCTTC. Protein product: CASRVGIGQFF.

This chain uses TRBV7-9 with TRBJ1-1, with 8 bases lining up with TRBD1. V lost 1 base, J lost 1 base, and 2 bases stayed unmatched. This CDR3 has 15 amino acids. Germline V gene lookup returns CDR1 SEHNR and CDR2 FQNEAQ (reference sequence). In DNA form, the CDR3 reads TGTGCCAGCAGCTTAGACAGGGGGAGGAACACTGAAGCTTTCTTT. Residues: CASSLDRGRNTEAFF.

The gene calls are TRBV27 and TRBJ2-5, with 11 bases lining up with TRBD2. Germline CDR1 MNHEY, CDR2 SMNVEV (reference sequence). With 5 bases clipped from V and 5 bases from J, the junction kept 7 bases outside the gene matches. This CDR3 spans 15 amino acids. The CDR3 sequence is CASSPSSGRLETQYF. The CDR3 nucleotides read TGTGCCAGCAGTCCATCTAGCGGGAGGTTGGAGACCCAGTACTTC.

The chain joins TRBV5-1 to TRBJ2-2, with 9 bases aligning to TRBD2. The germline V gene encodes CDR1 SGHRS and CDR2 YFSETQ. V lost 6 bases to trimming and J lost 4 bases; unmatched junction nucleotides: 10. The CDR3 length is 16 residues. In DNA, the CDR3 is TGCGCCAGCACCTTCCAAGCGGGAGGAGGCACCGGGGAGCTGTTTTTT. It is translated as CASTFQAGGGTGELFF.

V is TRBV18 and J is TRBJ2-7; weak D call: TRBD1 (6 bases). Germline-derived CDR1 and CDR2 are KGHSH and LQKENI. The CDR3 loop spans 14 amino acids. Trimming pared 6 bases from V and 7 bases from J, leaving 19 bases between. The CDR3 spells CASSHLDRLAEQYF. Written as DNA, the CDR3 is TGTGCCAGCTCCCATCTAGACAGGCTGGCTGAGCAGTACTTC.

This clone occurred a few times. This sequence joins TRBV11-2 and TRBJ2-5, with 10 positions matching TRBD2. Germline-derived CDR1 and CDR2 are SGHAT and FQNNGV. The CDR3 totals 15 residues. After removal of 3 bases from V and 5 bases from J, the junction contained 6 bases not matched to a gene. The CDR3 loop is CASSFSGRAGETQYF. CDR3 coding DNA: TGTGCCAGCAGCTTCAGCGGGAGGGCCGGGGAGACCCAGTACTTC. Looking up the rest from reference TRBV11-2 and TRBJ2-5 gives the full variable domain: EAGVAQSPRYKIIEKRQSVAFWCNPISGHATLYWYQQILGQGPKLLIQFQNNGVVDDSQLPKDRFSAERLKGVDSTLKIQPAKLEDSAVYLCASSFSGRAGETQYFGPGTRLLVL.

The rearrangement uses TRBV6-5 and TRBJ2-7; D might be TRBD2 (5 bases). Trimming shortened V by 9 bases and J by 6 bases, and 21 bases separated the two germline ends. This CDR3 has 14 amino acids. Looked up from germline, CDR1 is MNHEY and CDR2 is SVGAGI. As DNA, the CDR3 is TGTGCCAGTGCTATAAGTATCCGGGGTGGCGAGCAGTACTTC. It yields the protein CASAISIRGGEQYF.

This clone appeared a single time. V and J are TRBV19 and TRBJ1-2; 8 nucleotides match TRBD1. Germline V lookup: CDR1 LNHDA, CDR2 SQIVND (reference sequence). The CDR3 covers 16 residues. V trimming: 3 bases; J trimming: 4 bases; junction bases outside the gene matches: 10. CDR3 region: CASSMGPGGSVYGYTF. The CDR3 nucleotides read TGTGCCAGTAGTATGGGCCCAGGGGGCAGCGTCTATGGCTACACCTTC.

Written as DNA, the CDR3 is TGTGCCTGGGACACAGGGACAGGGAACCACGAGCAGTACTTC. It is translated as CAWDTGTGNHEQYF. The J gene is TRBJ2-7, the V gene TRBV30; 9 nucleotides line up with TRBD1. The trim removed 5 bases at V and 5 bases at J, leaving 10 bases unmatched. The CDR3 sequence is 14 residues long. The V gene's germline CDR1 is GTSNPN and CDR2 SVGIG (reference sequence). The full variable domain, its missing parts supplied by reference TRBV30 and TRBJ2-7, is SQTIHQWPATLVQPVGSPLSLECTVEGTSNPNLYWYRQAAGRGLQLLFYSVGIGQISSEVPQNLSASRPQDRQFILSSKKLLLSDSGFYLCAWDTGTGNHEQYFGPGTRLTVT.

The CDR3 region has the DNA TGTGCCAGCAGTGAGACAGGACTCGCGAGGTCCTACGAGCAGTACTTC. Translation: CASSETGLARSYEQYF. J is TRBJ2-7 and V is TRBV28; tentatively, D is TRBD1 (6 bases). The V gene's germline CDR1 is MDHEN and CDR2 SYDVKM. Deletions cut 5 bases from V and 1 base from J, with 18 bases between. The CDR3 contains 16 residues. The full variable domain, rest sourced from reference TRBV28 and TRBJ2-7, is DVKVTQSSRYLVKRTGEKVFLECVQDMDHENMFWYRQDPGLGLRLIYFSYDVKMKEKGDIPEGYSVSREKKERFSLILESASTNQTSMYLCASSETGLARSYEQYFGPGTRLTVT.